The source of this TCR beta chain is a study of T cell responses to AZD1222 COVID-19 vaccine. Study-level findings and limits: Close to half of all spike-specific TCRs reportedly target regions of the variants that are unmutated. CD4 TCRs linked to vaccination spanned spike, dominating at 160-218 and 743-854. Donors were chiefly white British, with a greater number of females, and clonal diversity was perhaps underestimated.

TCRdb keeps only in-frame clones here, not all; method: immunoSEQ multiplex PCR. Recorded for this sample: about 140,000 clones. This CDR3 comprises 12 residues. V gave up 6 bases and J gave up 5 bases, with 10 bases separating them. Notes on this clone: No antigen is known for it.

The sample taken for sequencing was peripheral blood. This receptor was obtained from an adult in good health. V gene TRBV12-3 or TRBV12-4 combines with J gene TRBJ1-1; D not resolved. The CDR3 DNA reads as TGTGCCAGCAGCAGGACGGGGACTGAAGCTTTCTTT. The encoded protein is CASSRTGTEAFF.